Included here is one TCR beta chain sequence, with context. Antigen specificity is unknown. From the 120-subject validation cohort, which was separate from the approximately 720-subject first cohort, the donors were drawn. The data are from a study of cytomegalovirus exposure and HLA in healthy donors. The wider study: The 90 to 150 validation repertoires matched the roughly 700 first-cohort repertoires in platform, a later analysis reported.

TCRdb's table, derived via immunoSEQ multiplex PCR, lists solely in-frame clones and lacks some. The table has over 130,000 clones, around 90% seen once. Findings of the study overall: TCR beta chains numbering more than 150 were designated cytomegalovirus-associated. First-cohort TCR clusters tended to co-occur in the roughly 130 validation repertoires, a later analysis found.

Germline-derived CDR1 and CDR2 are MDHEN and SYDVKM. V was shortened by 5 bases and J by 0 bases, with 17 bases between the two germline ends. This CDR3 has 17 residues. The rearrangement uses TRBV28 and TRBJ1-5; possible D gene TRBD1, 6 bases. The origin of this receptor is a man younger than 35 in good health and CMV-seropositive. Specimen: PBMCs. The CDR3 sequence is CASSRPRGGYSNQPQHF. The CDR3 coding sequence is TGTGCCAGCAGTCGCCCAAGGGGGGGATATAGCAATCAGCCCCAGCATTTT. Together with reference TRBV28 and TRBJ1-5, the CDR3 gives the full variable domain: DVKVTQSSRYLVKRTGEKVFLECVQDMDHENMFWYRQDPGLGLRLIYFSYDVKMKEKGDIPEGYSVSREKKERFSLILESASTNQTSMYLCASSRPRGGYSNQPQHFGDGTRLSIL.